A single T cell receptor (beta chain) is shown here with its context. The antigen is undetermined. The CDR3 loop spans 13 amino acids. Germline values: CDR1 MNHNY, CDR2 SVGAGI (reference sequence). V gave up 5 bases and J gave up 7 bases; unmatched junction bases: 5. From the 5' RACE reads, TCRdb called clonotypes with MiXCR, one entry per CDR3 protein. The table records hundreds of thousands of distinct CDR3 sequences, about 20% of them present only once. The sample is drawn from a study of T-cell memory formation after mild COVID-19. Overall study results and limits: Several responding clones turned up in pre-infection memory, indicating that cross-reactive memory may have taken part.

The origin of this receptor is an adult woman who had mild COVID-19 (a few samples of this study predate the infection). Cell type and time point are not known. Sequenced input: PBMCs or a T cell subset sorted from them (not recorded which). The chain uses TRBV6-6 and TRBJ1-5; TRBD1 matches at 7 bases. In DNA, the CDR3 is TGTGCCAGCAGTACAGGGGAGCACCAGCCCCAGCATTTT. Translating it yields CASSTGEHQPQHF.